The rows below give T cell receptor beta chains drawn from one sample of a study of CD8+CD57+ T cells in acquired aplastic anemia. TCRdb re-called the reads through MiXCR, storing one row per CDR3 protein. The sample consists of 120,000 or so distinct CDR3 sequences, approximately 36% of them appearing once. Sequencing was performed on sorted CD4+, CD8+, or CD8+CD57+ T cells (not recorded which) from PBMCs. The receptor source for this set is a human donor with aplastic anemia. CDR3s include the opening cysteine and the closing phenylalanine or tryptophan. D genes are given only for firm matches. A row's size may be missing; if present it is once, few, many or a size class.

J gene,V gene,D gene,clone size,CDR3 DNA,CDR3 protein
TRBJ2-6,TRBV6-1,NA,NA,TGTGCCAGCAGGCGGGACAGTATCTCTGGGGCCAACGTCCTGACTTTC,CASRRDSISGANVLTF
TRBJ1-6,TRBV9,NA,many,TGTGCCAGCAGCGGAGCCGTGTATAATTCACCCCTCCACTTT,CASSGAVYNSPLHF
TRBJ2-5,TRBV7-3,NA,many,TGTGCCAGCAGCTTACAAGGGACAGAGACCCAGTACTTC,CASSLQGTETQYF
TRBJ2-5,TRBV7-9,NA,many,TGTGCCAGCAGGTATCTGACAGGACAAGAGACCCAGTACTTC,CASRYLTGQETQYF
TRBJ1-6,TRBV12-3/TRBV12-4,NA,many,TGTGCCATCTCAAAGGGTAATAATTCACCCCTCCACTTT,CAISKGNNSPLHF
TRBJ1-1,TRBV14,NA,few,TGTGCCAGCAGCCAATCTAGGAACACTGAAGCTTTCTTT,CASSQSRNTEAFF
TRBJ1-1,TRBV6-6,NA,many,TGTGCCAGCAGTTACCCTTTCACAGGGAACACTGAAGCTTTCTTT,CASSYPFTGNTEAFF
TRBJ1-1,TRBV7-8,NA,many,TGTGCCAGCAGCCCGAAGACAGGCCTGGATAATAGCGATGTGGCTTTCTTT,CASSPKTGLDNSDVAFF
TRBJ1-3,TRBV19,TRBD1,few,TGTGCCAGTAGTCCCGGACAGGGGGATGGAAACACCATATATTTT,CASSPGQGDGNTIYF
TRBJ1-4,TRBV20-1,NA,many,TGCAGTGCTAGAGATCTCGCGCAGGGGCTATTTAATGAAAAACTGTTTTTT,CSARDLAQGLFNEKLFF
TRBJ2-3,TRBV30,NA,NA,TGTGCCTCCTCCGCGGGCGGTACGCAGTATTTT,CASSAGGTQYF
TRBJ1-2,TRBV27,TRBD1,NA,TGTGCCAGCAGTTTCCTGACAGGGAGGTCTAACTATGGCTACACCTTC,CASSFLTGRSNYGYTF
TRBJ2-5,TRBV2,NA,NA,TGTGCCAGCAGTGACCTGACTGGAAGACAAGAGACCCAGTACTTC,CASSDLTGRQETQYF
TRBJ2-1,TRBV24-1,NA,NA,TGTGCCACCAGTGACTTGCGAAACGATGAGCAGTTCTTC,CATSDLRNDEQFF
TRBJ1-6,TRBV10-3,TRBD1,NA,TGTGCCAGCACTTCCGGGACAGCCGCCTCACCCCTCCACTTT,CASTSGTAASPLHF
TRBJ2-5,TRBV7-7,NA,few,TGTGCTAGCAGCGAGAACCAAGAGACCCAGTACTTC,CASSENQETQYF
TRBJ2-3,TRBV24-1,TRBD1,many,TGTGCCACCTGTGACCCGGGACAGTACACAGATACGCAGTATTTT,CATCDPGQYTDTQYF
TRBJ2-3,TRBV6-1,TRBD2,NA,TGTGCCAGCAGGAATATAGCGGGGGGCACAGATACGCAGTATTTT,CASRNIAGGTDTQYF
TRBJ1-2,TRBV7-2,TRBD1,many,TGTGCCAGCAGCCTTGACAGGGGTAGCTATGGCTACACCTTC,CASSLDRGSYGYTF
TRBJ1-2,TRBV4-3,NA,NA,TGCGCCAGCAGCCAAGATCGAGGTCGGGCCCTCGGCTACACCTTC,CASSQDRGRALGYTF
TRBJ2-6,TRBV4-2,NA,many,TGTGCCAGCAGCCAAGATCCTGGGGGGGCCAACGTCCTGACTTTC,CASSQDPGGANVLTF
TRBJ1-2,TRBV2,NA,NA,TGTGCCAGCAGTGAGAGCCGGGGAGTTGACTATGGCTACACCTTC,CASSESRGVDYGYTF
TRBJ1-6,TRBV27,NA,many,TGTGCCAGCAGGCTTTTCCGGGACGGAAATTCACCCCTCCACTTT,CASRLFRDGNSPLHF
TRBJ1-1,TRBV29-1,NA,NA,TGCAGCTCCTCGGGGAAGAACACTGAAGCTTTCTTT,CSSSGKNTEAFF
TRBJ1-2,TRBV2,TRBD1,once,TGTGCCAGCAGTGATGGACAGGCCTACTATGGCTACACCTTC,CASSDGQAYYGYTF
TRBJ1-6,TRBV19,NA,NA,TGTGCCAGTCTTGACAGTCCCTTTGGGCCCCTCCACTTT,CASLDSPFGPLHF
TRBJ2-7,TRBV7-2,NA,NA,TGTGCCAGCAGCCATCCTGTAGCGGATCACGAGCAGTACTTC,CASSHPVADHEQYF
TRBJ2-6,TRBV29-1,NA,many,TGCAGCGTTGAAGAGGGGGGTGGTGGGGCCAACGTCCTGACTTTC,CSVEEGGGGANVLTF
TRBJ1-2,TRBV5-6,NA,many,TGTGCCAGCAACCACCAAAGGGGCCCTAACTATGGCTACACCTTC,CASNHQRGPNYGYTF
TRBJ1-5,TRBV5-6,NA,NA,TGTGCCAGCACCCTACCAGGAGGGGGACATTATGGCAATCAGCCCCAGCATTTT,CASTLPGGGHYGNQPQHF
TRBJ1-4,TRBV15,NA,NA,TGTGCCACCAGCGACGGGGGGGGCGAAAAACTGTTTTTT,CATSDGGGEKLFF
TRBJ2-7,TRBV6-2/TRBV6-3,TRBD1,many,TGTGCCAGCAGTTACGGGGCTAGGACAGGCCGATTGATCTACGAGCAGTACTTC,CASSYGARTGRLIYEQYF
TRBJ1-6,TRBV2,NA,once,TGTGCCAGCATGTTCGGGACGGAGAATTCACCCCTCCACTTT,CASMFGTENSPLHF
TRBJ1-5,TRBV6-7,NA,once,TGTGCAGCAGCCGTAACGGGACGCAATCAGCCCCAGCATTTT,CAAAVTGRNQPQHF
TRBJ1-3,TRBV7-6,NA,many,TGTGCCAGCAGCTTACAGTATGGAAACACCATATATTTT,CASSLQYGNTIYF
TRBJ2-2,TRBV6-1,TRBD2,few,TGTGCCAGTCGACTAGCGGGGGAATACACCGGGGAGCTGTTTTTT,CASRLAGEYTGELFF
TRBJ1-2,TRBV19,TRBD1,NA,TGTGCCAGTAGTACGGGACAGCGATACTATGGCTACACCTTC,CASSTGQRYYGYTF
TRBJ2-7,TRBV15,TRBD2,NA,TGTGCCACCACCGGGACTAGCGGCAACGAGCAGTACTTC,CATTGTSGNEQYF
TRBJ2-5,TRBV20-1,NA,once,TGCAGTGCTATCAGGGGACCGAGGGAGACCCAGTACTTC,CSAIRGPRETQYF
TRBJ1-2,TRBV27,NA,many,TGTGCCAGCAGTTACCGGGCCTCCTATGGCTACACCTTC,CASSYRASYGYTF
TRBJ1-2,TRBV11-2,NA,NA,TGTGCCAGCAGCTTAGAGAGTACATCGGGGGATTATGGCTACACCTTC,CASSLESTSGDYGYTF
TRBJ2-5,TRBV6-7,NA,NA,TGTGCCAGCAGTTATCGCGGGGAGACCCAGTACTTC,CASSYRGETQYF
TRBJ1-4,TRBV2,TRBD1,NA,TGTGCCAGCAGTGTGGGACAGGGGCATGAAAAACTGTTTTTT,CASSVGQGHEKLFF
TRBJ2-7,TRBV5-5,TRBD1,NA,TGTGCCAGCACCGGGACAGTCTACGAGCAGTACTTC,CASTGTVYEQYF
TRBJ2-3,TRBV2,NA,NA,TGTGCCAGCAGTGGACGCGCTAGCACAGATACGCAGTATTTT,CASSGRASTDTQYF
TRBJ1-2,TRBV6-1,NA,NA,TGTGCCAGCAGTGATCAGGGCTGGGGCTATGGCTACACCTTC,CASSDQGWGYGYTF
TRBJ2-7,TRBV19,NA,NA,TGTGCCAGTAGTATAAATCGAAATTTTGGCGAGCAGTACTTC,CASSINRNFGEQYF
TRBJ1-1,TRBV7-9,NA,many,TGTGCCAGCATGCTTGGGGGTGCAGGAACTGAAGCTTTCTTT,CASMLGGAGTEAFF
TRBJ2-3,TRBV10-3,NA,NA,TGTGCCATTGGGGCCAGCTGGGGGACAGATACGCAGTATTTT,CAIGASWGTDTQYF
TRBJ1-4,TRBV11-1,NA,many,TGTGCCAGCAGCTTAGCGCAAGGACCGCTGAATGAAAAACTGTTTTTT,CASSLAQGPLNEKLFF
TRBJ1-3,TRBV5-1,NA,many,TGCGCCAGCAGCCCGGACAGCATGAGCTCTGGAAACACCATATATTTT,CASSPDSMSSGNTIYF
TRBJ1-6,TRBV5-1,NA,many,TGCGCCAGCAGCTTGGGGGGTAATTCACCCCTCCACTTT,CASSLGGNSPLHF
TRBJ1-2,TRBV20-1,NA,many,TGCAGTGCTAGCGAGCCCCTCCCCAGGGATTGGGGCTACACCTTC,CSASEPLPRDWGYTF
TRBJ1-5,TRBV7-2,NA,many,TGTGCCAGCAGCTTAATGTTAGCAGGAAATCAGCCCCAGCATTTT,CASSLMLAGNQPQHF
TRBJ2-1,TRBV11-2,NA,many,TGTGCCAGCAGTATCTCAACTAACAATGAGCAGTTCTTC,CASSISTNNEQFF
TRBJ2-7,TRBV2,TRBD2,NA,TGTGCCAGCAGTGAATTGGCGGGAGGGCAGGGAGAGCAGTACTTC,CASSELAGGQGEQYF
TRBJ2-5,TRBV2,NA,NA,TGTGCCAGCAGTGATCTCAGTTGGGAGACCCAGTACTTC,CASSDLSWETQYF
TRBJ1-6,TRBV6-1,NA,many,TGTGCCAGCAGTGACCCTAATTCACCCCTCCACTTT,CASSDPNSPLHF
TRBJ2-3,TRBV20-1,NA,many,TGCAGTGCTAGAGATGGGGGAACTAGCACAGATACGCAGTATTTT,CSARDGGTSTDTQYF